The sequence of this T cell receptor beta chain was determined in a study of cytomegalovirus exposure and HLA in healthy donors. TCRdb's table, derived via immunoSEQ multiplex PCR, lists solely in-frame clones and lacks some. The data contain approximately 56,000 clones, around nine tenths of them singletons. There are 14 residues in the CDR3. The V gene lost 11 bases and the J gene lost 2 bases, with 15 bases spanning the gap. The germline gives CDR1 WNHNN, CDR2 SYGVQD (reference sequence). The receptor was isolated from a young man in good health and CMV-seronegative. The V call is TRBV10-1, the J call TRBJ2-2; D is possibly TRBD2 (5 bases). Sequenced input: PBMCs. CDR3 protein: CAAPPPGNTGELFF. Here the CDR3 DNA reads TGCGCCGCGCCCCCTCCGGGAAACACCGGGGAGCTGTTTTTT.